This T cell receptor beta chain was sequenced in a study of cytomegalovirus exposure and HLA in healthy donors. General study points: Productive rates of about 87% or about 30% were seen for most TCR beta V segments in an earlier analysis.

This clone was seen repeatedly, ten times or more. Its matching antigen is unknown. Primers: 60 Vbeta forward and 13 Jbeta reverse. This table comes from immunoSEQ multiplex PCR, and its TCRdb copy is limited to in-frame clones, with some not included. Altogether approximately 210,000 clones are present, around nine tenths being singletons, with the ten largest covering around 1.5%. Unrecorded immune exposures were likely, despite nominal health at sampling. This CDR3 is 15 amino acids long. The germline gives CDR1 LGHNA, CDR2 YNFKEQ. V shed 2 bases, J shed 3 bases, and the junction held 4 bases outside the gene matches.

The rearrangement joins TRBV4-2 to TRBJ2-1, with 7 bases aligning to TRBD1. Source material: PBMCs. This receptor was taken from a woman between 18 and 29 years old in good health and CMV-seronegative. The CDR3 DNA is TGTGCCAGCAGCCAACTCCGGGACAGCTACAATGAGCAGTTCTTC. This codes for CASSQLRDSYNEQFF.